The 26 T cell receptor beta chains given below trace back to one sample, sequenced in a study of T cells expressing NK-cell markers. TCRdb reprocessed the 5' RACE reads and reports one entry per CDR3 protein, with no DNA. The table lists about 550,000 distinct CDR3 sequences, with 3.5% to 4.5% in the top ten. The source material was blood T cells: a sorted CD56 or NKG2C T cell subset, CD4+ or CD8+ T cells, or bulk PBMC T cells (not recorded which). All receptors derive from a man in his late teens or twenties in good health.

The chain employs TRBV29-1 and TRBJ2-2. The CDR3 runs 14 residues. The germline gives CDR1 SQVTM, CDR2 ANQGSEA. The CDR3 loop is CSVEDPTAPGELFF.

V usage is TRBV20-1 and J usage is TRBJ2-3; TCRdb indicates TRBD1, and absent DNA this call remains unverified. The CDR3 runs to 15 residues. Germline V lookup: CDR1 DFQATT, CDR2 SNEGSKA (reference sequence). CDR3 in amino acids: CSAIYLGGLTDTQYF.

This chain connects TRBV5-5 to TRBJ1-5; the TRBD1 assignment by TCRdb is unverifiable without DNA. The germline CDR1 and CDR2 sequences are SGHKS and YYEKEE (reference sequence). There are 16 residues in the CDR3. Here the CDR3 reads CASSQTGTGSNQPQHF.

The chain uses TRBV5-1 and TRBJ2-2. Germline-derived CDR1 and CDR2 are SGHRS and YFSETQ. CDR3 length: 12 amino acids. CDR3 sequence reads: CASGRTDGELFF. Combining the CDR3 with reference TRBV5-1 and TRBJ2-2 gives the whole variable domain KAGVTQTPRYLIKTRGQQVTLSCSPISGHRSVSWYQQTPGQGLQFLFEYFSETQRNKGNFPGRFSGRQFSNSRSEMNVSTLELGDSALYLCASGRTDGELFFGEGSRLTVL.

The chain has TRBV12-3 or TRBV12-4 and TRBJ1-2; with no DNA, the TCRdb D assignment of TRBD1 cannot be verified. This CDR3 has 14 residues. The CDR3 sequence is CASSPTGLNYGYTF.

This chain connects TRBV5-1 to TRBJ2-1; the D call of TRBD2 rests on TCRdb alone, since no DNA is present to check it. The CDR3 spans 16 residues. Germline values: CDR1 SGHRS, CDR2 YFSETQ. CDR3 sequence: CASSGIAGFPLNEQFF.

This chain links TRBV9 with TRBJ2-1; TCRdb's D call of TRBD1 is untestable without DNA. Germline assignment: CDR1 SGDLS and CDR2 YYNGEE. The CDR3 is 15 amino acids. Here the CDR3 reads CASSVDDRYYNEQFF.

V gene TRBV6-2 or TRBV6-3 combines with J gene TRBJ1-1; TCRdb selects TRBD1, and the lack of DNA leaves this call unchecked. There are 13 residues in the CDR3. Per the germline V gene, CDR1 is MNHEY and CDR2 is SVGEGT. The CDR3 spells CASSSGTPTEAFF.

CDR3 amino acids: CSARNQGRTIETQYF. This chain joins TRBV20-1 and TRBJ2-5; TCRdb calls TRBD1, which cannot be checked without DNA. CDR1 is DFQATT, CDR2 SNEGSKA, per germline (reference sequence). The CDR3 runs to 15 residues.

V gene TRBV29-1 combines with J gene TRBJ2-5; TCRdb designates TRBD2, a call that cannot be tested without DNA. This CDR3 region has 16 residues. Germline-derived CDR1 and CDR2 are SQVTM and ANQGSEA. The CDR3 sequence is CSVEGGRGTRGETQYF.

This chain uses TRBV6-5 with TRBJ2-5. This CDR3 comprises 15 residues. Germline assignment: CDR1 MNHEY and CDR2 SVGAGI. This CDR3 is CASSSPTGNQETQYF.

This CDR3 reads CASRPGGAYEQYF. The chain uses TRBV28 and TRBJ2-7; checking the TCRdb D call of TRBD1 is not possible without DNA. The V gene's germline CDR1 is MDHEN and CDR2 SYDVKM. The CDR3 runs 13 residues.

V gene TRBV20-1 combines with J gene TRBJ1-2. Looked up from germline, CDR1 is DFQATT and CDR2 is SNEGSKA (reference sequence). The CDR3 loop spans 15 amino acids. The CDR3 region is CSASLSSGHLYGYTF.

The CDR3 loop is CSARGTSGKSNEQFF. The genes are TRBV20-1 and TRBJ2-1; without DNA, the TCRdb call of TRBD2 cannot be checked. Germline assignment: CDR1 DFQATT and CDR2 SNEGSKA (reference sequence). This CDR3 region has 15 residues.

This sequence joins TRBV7-6 and TRBJ2-1; the TCRdb call, TRBD2, lacks DNA for checking. CDR3 length: 17 amino acids. Germline V CDR1 and CDR2: SGHVS, FNYEAQ. The CDR3: CASTQLALAGGSNEQFF.

The chain recombines TRBV5-6 with TRBJ2-4; TCRdb reports TRBD2, a call that lacks DNA to check it against. Germline V gene data show CDR1 as SGHDT and CDR2 as YYEEEE. This CDR3 contains 13 residues. The CDR3 region is CASSLVGLRIQYF.

The chain uses TRBV20-1 and TRBJ2-5; TCRdb outputs TRBD1, but without DNA this stays unchecked. The CDR3 is 15 amino acids. The germline gives CDR1 DFQATT, CDR2 SNEGSKA (reference sequence). The CDR3 is CSARDNRQGRGGQYF.

This sequence joins TRBV28 and TRBJ2-7; TCRdb selects TRBD1, and the lack of DNA leaves this call unchecked. CDR1 MDHEN and CDR2 SYDVKM come from the germline V gene. CDR3 length: 13 residues. The CDR3 loop is CASNRVGDYEQYF.

This sequence joins TRBV7-2 and TRBJ2-4; as DNA is missing, the TRBD1 call by TCRdb cannot be tested. Germline CDR1 reads SGHTA; CDR2 reads FQGNSA. The CDR3 totals 16 residues. CDR3 loop: CASSLSQGMAKNIQYF.

This rearrangement joins TRBV15 to TRBJ2-1; no DNA is available, so the TRBD1 call from TCRdb remains unchecked. Per germline, CDR1 LNHNV and CDR2 YYDKDF (reference sequence). This CDR3 is built from 17 residues. The CDR3: CATSRGLRDDAYNEQFF.

CDR3 sequence reads: CASSPHPEGEAFF. This chain joins TRBV3-1 and TRBJ1-1. The CDR3 contains 13 residues. Germline assignment: CDR1 LGHDT and CDR2 YNNKEL (reference sequence). The variable domain in full, with the rest retrieved from reference TRBV3-1 and TRBJ1-1, is DTAVSQTPKYLVTQMGNDKSIKCEQNLGHDTMYWYKQDSKKFLKIMFSYNNKELIINETVPNRFSPKSPDKAHLNLHINSLELGDSAVYFCASSPHPEGEAFFGQGTRLTVV.

The V call is TRBV6-5, the J call TRBJ2-7; checking the TCRdb D call of TRBD1 is not possible without DNA. The CDR3 totals 15 residues. Germline V CDR1 and CDR2: MNHEY, SVGAGI. CDR3 region: CASSYSRGSPYEQYF.

This chain uses TRBV24-1 with TRBJ2-7; there is no DNA to check the TCRdb D call of TRBD2. The germline CDR1 and CDR2 sequences are KGHDR and SFDVKD. There are 15 residues in the CDR3. CDR3 amino acids: CATSAGPATRYEQYF.

The genes are TRBV24-1 and TRBJ2-1; TCRdb's D call, TRBD1, is unchecked because there is no DNA. CDR3 length: 16 residues. Germline V lookup: CDR1 KGHDR, CDR2 SFDVKD. CDR3 sequence reads: CATSDPQGSGLGEQFF.

The genes are TRBV24-1 and TRBJ2-1; the D call of TRBD1 rests on TCRdb alone, since no DNA is present to check it. There are 17 residues in the CDR3. The V gene's germline CDR1 is KGHDR and CDR2 SFDVKD. The CDR3 loop reads CATSQPSGGVSYNEQFF.

The chain carries TRBV5-6 and TRBJ1-1; TCRdb's D gene call, TRBD1, goes unchecked for lack of DNA. This CDR3 is 15 amino acids long. CDR1 and CDR2 (germline): SGHDT, YYEEEE. The CDR3 is CASSDRGRMNTEAFF.